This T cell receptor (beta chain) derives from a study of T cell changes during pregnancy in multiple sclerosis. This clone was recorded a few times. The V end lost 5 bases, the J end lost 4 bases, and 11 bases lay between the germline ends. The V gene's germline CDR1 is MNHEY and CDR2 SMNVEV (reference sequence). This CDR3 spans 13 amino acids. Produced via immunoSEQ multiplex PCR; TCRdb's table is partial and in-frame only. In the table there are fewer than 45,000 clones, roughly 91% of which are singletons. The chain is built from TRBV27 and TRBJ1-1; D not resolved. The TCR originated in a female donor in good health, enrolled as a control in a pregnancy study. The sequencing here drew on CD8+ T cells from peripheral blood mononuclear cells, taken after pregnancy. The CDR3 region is CASSPGSSTEAFF. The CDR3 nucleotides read TGTGCCAGCAGTCCGGGGTCCTCCACTGAAGCTTTCTTT.